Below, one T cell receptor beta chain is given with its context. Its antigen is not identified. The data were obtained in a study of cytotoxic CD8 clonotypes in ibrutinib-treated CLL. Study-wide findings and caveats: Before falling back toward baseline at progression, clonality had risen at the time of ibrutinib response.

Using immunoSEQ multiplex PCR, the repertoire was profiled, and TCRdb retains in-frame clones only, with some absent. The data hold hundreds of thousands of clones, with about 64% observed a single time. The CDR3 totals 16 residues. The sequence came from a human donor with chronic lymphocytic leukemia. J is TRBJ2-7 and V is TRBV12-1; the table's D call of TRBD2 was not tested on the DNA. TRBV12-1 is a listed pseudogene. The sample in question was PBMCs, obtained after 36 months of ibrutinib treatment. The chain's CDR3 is CASSFGTGLPSYEQYF. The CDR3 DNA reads TGTGCCAGCAGCTTTGGCACGGGACTACCTTCCTACGAGCAGTACTTC.